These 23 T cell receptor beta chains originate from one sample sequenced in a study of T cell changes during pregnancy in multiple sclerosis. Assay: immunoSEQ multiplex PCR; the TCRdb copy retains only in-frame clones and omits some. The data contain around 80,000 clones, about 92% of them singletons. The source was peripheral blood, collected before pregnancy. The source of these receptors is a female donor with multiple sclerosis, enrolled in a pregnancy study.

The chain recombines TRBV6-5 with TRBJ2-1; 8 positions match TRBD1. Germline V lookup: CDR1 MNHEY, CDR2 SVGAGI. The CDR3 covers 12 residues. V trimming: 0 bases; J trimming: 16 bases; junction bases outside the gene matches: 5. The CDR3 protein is CASSYSGTGLFF. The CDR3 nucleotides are TGTGCCAGCAGTTACTCCGGGACAGGCTTATTCTTC.

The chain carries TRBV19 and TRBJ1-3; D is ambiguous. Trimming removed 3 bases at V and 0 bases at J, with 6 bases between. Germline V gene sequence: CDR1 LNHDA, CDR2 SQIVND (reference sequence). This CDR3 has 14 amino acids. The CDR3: CASSIGPSGNTIYF. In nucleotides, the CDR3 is TGTGCCAGTAGTATTGGCCCCTCTGGAAACACCATATATTTT.

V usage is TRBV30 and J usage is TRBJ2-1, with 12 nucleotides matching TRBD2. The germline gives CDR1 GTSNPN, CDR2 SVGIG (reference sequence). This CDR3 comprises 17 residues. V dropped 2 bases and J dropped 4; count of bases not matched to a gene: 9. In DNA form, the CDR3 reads TGTGCCTGGAGTCCGAGGCGCGGACTAGCGGGGTACAATGAGCAGTTCTTC. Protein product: CAWSPRRGLAGYNEQFF.

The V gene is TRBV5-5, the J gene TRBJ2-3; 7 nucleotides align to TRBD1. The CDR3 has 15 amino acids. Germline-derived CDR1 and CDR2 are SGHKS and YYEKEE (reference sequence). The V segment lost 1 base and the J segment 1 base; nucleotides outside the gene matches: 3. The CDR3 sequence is CASSLKQGRTDTQYF. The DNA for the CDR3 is TGTGCCAGCAGCTTGAAACAGGGGCGCACAGATACGCAGTATTTT.

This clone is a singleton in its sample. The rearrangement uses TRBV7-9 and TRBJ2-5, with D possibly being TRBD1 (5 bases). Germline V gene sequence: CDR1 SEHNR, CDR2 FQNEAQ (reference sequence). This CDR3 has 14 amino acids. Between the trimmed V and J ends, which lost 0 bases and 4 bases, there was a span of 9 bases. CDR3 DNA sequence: TGTGCCAGCAGCTTAGCGGGGCCGGGAGAGACCCAGTACTTC. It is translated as CASSLAGPGETQYF.

The CDR3 nucleotides are TGTGCCAGTAGACAGATTTTGAACACCGGGGAGCTGTTTTTT. Its translation: CASRQILNTGELFF. The gene calls are TRBV27 and TRBJ2-2; D is possibly TRBD1 (5 bases). The germline gives CDR1 MNHEY, CDR2 SMNVEV (reference sequence). The CDR3 runs 14 residues. V gave up 9 bases and J gave up 1 base, with 12 bases separating them.

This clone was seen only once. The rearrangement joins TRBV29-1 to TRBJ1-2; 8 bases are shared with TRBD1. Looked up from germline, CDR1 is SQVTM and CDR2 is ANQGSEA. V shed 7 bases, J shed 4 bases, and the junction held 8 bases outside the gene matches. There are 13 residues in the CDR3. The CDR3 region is CSAGQGALYGYTF. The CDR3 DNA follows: TGCAGCGCTGGACAGGGAGCCCTCTATGGCTACACCTTC.

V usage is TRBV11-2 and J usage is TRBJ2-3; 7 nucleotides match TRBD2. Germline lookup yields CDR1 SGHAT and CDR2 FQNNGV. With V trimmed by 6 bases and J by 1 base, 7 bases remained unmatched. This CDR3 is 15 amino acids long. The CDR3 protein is CASSNAGVRTDTQYF. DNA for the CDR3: TGTGCCAGCAGTAACGCGGGGGTTCGCACAGATACGCAGTATTTT.

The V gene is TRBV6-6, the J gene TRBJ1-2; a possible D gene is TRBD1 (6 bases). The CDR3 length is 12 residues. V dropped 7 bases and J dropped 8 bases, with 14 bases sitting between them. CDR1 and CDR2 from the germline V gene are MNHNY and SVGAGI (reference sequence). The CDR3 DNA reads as TGTGCCAGCACTTCAGGGGCCTTCGGCTACACCTTC. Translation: CASTSGAFGYTF.

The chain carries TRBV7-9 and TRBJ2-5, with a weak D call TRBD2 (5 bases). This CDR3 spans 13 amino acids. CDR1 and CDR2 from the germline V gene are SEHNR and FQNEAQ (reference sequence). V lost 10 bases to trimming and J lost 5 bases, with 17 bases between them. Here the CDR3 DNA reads TGTGCCATCCTCACCGTAGGGAGCGAGACCCAGTACTTC. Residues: CAILTVGSETQYF. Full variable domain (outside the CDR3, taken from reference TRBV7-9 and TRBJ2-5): DTGVSQNPRHKITKRGQNVTFRCDPISEHNRLYWYRQTLGQGPEFLTYFQNEAQLEKSRLLSDRFSAERPKGSFSTLEIQRTEQGDSAMYLCAILTVGSETQYFGPGTRLLVL.

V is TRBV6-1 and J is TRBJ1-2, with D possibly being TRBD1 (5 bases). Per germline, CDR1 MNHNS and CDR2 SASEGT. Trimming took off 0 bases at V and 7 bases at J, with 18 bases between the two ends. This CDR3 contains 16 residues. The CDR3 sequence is CASSEAGGEIGGGYTF. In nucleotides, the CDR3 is TGTGCCAGCAGTGAAGCAGGAGGGGAAATAGGTGGTGGCTACACCTTC.

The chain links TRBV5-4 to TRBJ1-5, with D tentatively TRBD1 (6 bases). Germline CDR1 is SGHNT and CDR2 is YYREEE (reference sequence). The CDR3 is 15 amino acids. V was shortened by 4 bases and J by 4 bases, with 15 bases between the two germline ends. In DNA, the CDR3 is TGTGCCAGCAGCCCCGGGGGGGGGCAAAATCAGCCCCAGCATTTT. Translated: CASSPGGGQNQPQHF.

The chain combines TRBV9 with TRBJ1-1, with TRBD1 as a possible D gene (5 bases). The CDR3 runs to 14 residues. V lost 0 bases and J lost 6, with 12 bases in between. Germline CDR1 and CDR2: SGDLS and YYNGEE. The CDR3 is CASSVVQGGAEAFF. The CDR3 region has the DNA TGTGCCAGCAGCGTAGTCCAGGGAGGGGCTGAAGCTTTCTTT.

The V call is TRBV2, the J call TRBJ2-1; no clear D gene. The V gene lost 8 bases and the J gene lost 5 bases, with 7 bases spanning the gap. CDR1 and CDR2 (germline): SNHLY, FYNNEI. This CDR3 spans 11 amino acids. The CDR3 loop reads CASGRNNEQFF. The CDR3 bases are TGTGCCAGCGGCAGGAACAATGAGCAGTTCTTC.

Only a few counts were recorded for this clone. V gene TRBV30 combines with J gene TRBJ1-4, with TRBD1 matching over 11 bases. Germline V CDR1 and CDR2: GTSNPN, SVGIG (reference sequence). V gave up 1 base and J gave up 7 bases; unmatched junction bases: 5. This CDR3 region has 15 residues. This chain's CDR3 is CAWSAGTGGGEKLFF. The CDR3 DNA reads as TGTGCCTGGAGTGCCGGGACAGGGGGAGGTGAAAAACTGTTTTTT.

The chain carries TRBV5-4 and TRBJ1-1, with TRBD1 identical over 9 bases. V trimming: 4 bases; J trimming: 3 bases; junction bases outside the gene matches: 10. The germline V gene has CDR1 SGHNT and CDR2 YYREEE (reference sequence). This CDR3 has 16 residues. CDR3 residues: CASSPGTGIKYTEAFF. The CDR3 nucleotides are TGTGCCAGCAGCCCCGGGACAGGGATCAAATACACTGAAGCTTTCTTT.

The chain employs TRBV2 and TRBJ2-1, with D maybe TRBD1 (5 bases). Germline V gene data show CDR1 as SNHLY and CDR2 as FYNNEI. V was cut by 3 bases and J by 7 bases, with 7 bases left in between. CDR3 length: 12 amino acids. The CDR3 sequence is CASSDSGNEQFF. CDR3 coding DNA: TGTGCCAGCAGTGATTCAGGGAATGAGCAGTTCTTC.

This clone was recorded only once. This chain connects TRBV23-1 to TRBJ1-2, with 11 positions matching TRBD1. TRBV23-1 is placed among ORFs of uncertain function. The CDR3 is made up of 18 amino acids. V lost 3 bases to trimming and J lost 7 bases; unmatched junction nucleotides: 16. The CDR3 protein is CASSQGSDRGRFPSGYTF. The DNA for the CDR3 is TGCGCCAGCAGTCAGGGCTCGGACAGGGGGCGCTTTCCTAGTGGCTACACCTTC.

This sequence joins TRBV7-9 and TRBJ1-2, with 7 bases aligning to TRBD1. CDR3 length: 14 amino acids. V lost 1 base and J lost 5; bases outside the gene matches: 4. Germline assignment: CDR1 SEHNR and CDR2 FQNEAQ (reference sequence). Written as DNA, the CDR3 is TGTGCCAGCAGCTTAGAAGGGACAGTTTATGGCTACACCTTC. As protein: CASSLEGTVYGYTF.

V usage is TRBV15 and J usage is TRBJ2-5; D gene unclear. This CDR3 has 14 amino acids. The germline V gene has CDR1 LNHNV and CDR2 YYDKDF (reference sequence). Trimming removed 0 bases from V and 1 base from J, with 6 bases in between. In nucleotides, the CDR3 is TGTGCCACCAGCAGAGAGGTAGTCCAAGAGACCCAGTACTTC. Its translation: CATSREVVQETQYF.

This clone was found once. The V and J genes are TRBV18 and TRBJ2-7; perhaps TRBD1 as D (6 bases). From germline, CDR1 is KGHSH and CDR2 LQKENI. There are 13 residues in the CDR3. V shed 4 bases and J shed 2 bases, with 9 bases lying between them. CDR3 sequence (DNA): TGTGCCAGCTCACTGACAGGTCCCTACGAGCAGTACTTC. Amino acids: CASSLTGPYEQYF.

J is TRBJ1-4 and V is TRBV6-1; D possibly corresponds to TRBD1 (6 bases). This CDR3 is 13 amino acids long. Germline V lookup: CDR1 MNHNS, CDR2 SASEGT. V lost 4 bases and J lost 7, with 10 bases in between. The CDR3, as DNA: TGTGCCAGCAGTGTCTTACAGGGTGAAAAACTGTTTTTT. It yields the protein CASSVLQGEKLFF.

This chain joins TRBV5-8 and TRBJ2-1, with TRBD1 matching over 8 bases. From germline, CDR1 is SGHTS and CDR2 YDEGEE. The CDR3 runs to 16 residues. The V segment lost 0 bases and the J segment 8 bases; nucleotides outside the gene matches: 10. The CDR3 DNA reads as TGTGCCAGCAGCTTGGTGAGACAGGGGACTCTGGATGAGCAGTTCTTC. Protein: CASSLVRQGTLDEQFF.